The 9 T cell receptor beta chains reported below all come from one sample, sequenced in a study of T cells in Graves' hyperthyroidism and ophthalmopathy. The CDR3 regions of TCR beta were amplified from RNA transcripts. The TCR CDR3 was amplified in a first-round RT-PCR using the HTBI primer set. A single record per CDR3 protein comes from TCRdb applying MiXCR to the multiplex PCR reads. The sample lists 600,000 to 700,000 distinct CDR3 sequences, 40% to 55% seen once, with 7% to 7.5% in the top ten. Sequences were obtained from peripheral blood or thyroid tissue (not recorded which). The receptors were gathered from an adult man with Graves' disease, either hyperthyroidism or ophthalmopathy (not recorded which).

This clonotype was seen more than once but under ten times. The chain joins TRBV7-9 to TRBJ1-2; 8 positions agree with TRBD1. Germline V lookup: CDR1 SEHNR, CDR2 FQNEAQ (reference sequence). The CDR3 extends over 15 amino acids. J was trimmed by 0 bases and V by 5 bases; bases with no gene match: 5. CDR3 nucleotide sequence: TGTGCCAGCAGCCATCCGGGACAGGCTAACTATGGCTACACCTTC. It translates to CASSHPGQANYGYTF.

Points on this clonotype: A junction boundary mismatches the germline segment, possibly from a read error. The rearrangement uses TRBV29-1 and TRBJ2-7; D possibly corresponds to TRBD1 (6 bases). Per the germline V gene, CDR1 is SQVTM and CDR2 is ANQGSEA. CDR3 length: 13 residues. CDR3 in amino acids: CSGTQGLGYGQYF. The CDR3 bases are TGCAGCGGAACACAGGGCTTGGGGTACGGGCAGTACTTC.

The chain employs TRBV19 and TRBJ2-7, with 10 bases that match TRBD1. Germline V gives CDR1 LNHDA, CDR2 SQIVND (reference sequence). The CDR3 contains 17 residues. The V segment lost 9 bases and the J segment 3 bases; nucleotides outside the gene matches: 17. This CDR3 is CASSLKVPGQGYYEQYF. CDR3 DNA sequence: TGTGCCAGCAGTTTAAAAGTACCGGGACAGGGGTACTACGAGCAGTACTTC.

This clonotype was recorded many times. V gene TRBV7-8 combines with J gene TRBJ1-5, with a tentative D call TRBD1 (5 bases). V lost 5 bases, J lost 7 bases, and 15 bases lay in between. The germline V gene has CDR1 SGHVS and CDR2 FQNEAQ. The CDR3 covers 14 residues. The CDR3 spells CASSQKQVVQPQHF. For the CDR3, the DNA is TGTGCCAGCAGCCAGAAACAGGTCGTCCAGCCCCAGCATTTT.

Note on this clonotype: The conserved closing phenylalanine or tryptophan is absent in this CDR3, likely reflecting a read error. V gene TRBV29-1 combines with J gene TRBJ1-1, with D hard to call. CDR3 length: 11 residues. CDR1 is SQVTM and CDR2 is ANQGSEA in the germline V gene. The CDR3 DNA follows: TGCAGCGTTGGGGTGTCCACTCAAGCTTTCCTT. Protein product: CSVGVSTQAFL.

This sequence joins TRBV24-1 and TRBJ2-2, with D unclear. The CDR3 is 14 amino acids. Germline CDR1 KGHDR, CDR2 SFDVKD. V gave up 9 bases and J gave up 1 base, with 11 bases separating them. The CDR3 DNA follows: TGTGCCACCTCAGACGCCATGAACACCGGGGAGCTGTTTTTT. This translates into CATSDAMNTGELFF.

The gene calls are TRBV25-1 and TRBJ1-5, with D possibly being TRBD1 (6 bases). The CDR3 extends over 14 amino acids. The germline V gene has CDR1 MGHDK and CDR2 SYGVNS. CDR3 sequence (DNA): TGTGCTAGTAAAGTCCAGGGGATTGATCAGCCCCAGCATTTT. It translates to CASKVQGIDQPQHF.

This clonotype was detected many times. The chain uses TRBV11-2 and TRBJ1-1; no clear D gene. This CDR3 is built from 14 residues. Germline V gene sequence: CDR1 SGHAT, CDR2 FQNNGV. V lost 1 base and J lost 0, with 6 bases in between. CDR3 sequence: CASSLVAMNTEAFF. The CDR3, as DNA: TGTGCCAGCAGCTTAGTAGCCATGAACACTGAAGCTTTCTTT.

The table lists this clonotype with a few counts. The chain employs TRBV24-1 and TRBJ1-5; perhaps TRBD1 as D (5 bases). The germline CDR1 and CDR2 sequences are KGHDR and SFDVKD. V was cut by 3 bases and J by 6 bases, with 14 bases left in between. This CDR3 comprises 15 residues. The CDR3 DNA reads as TGTGCCACCAGTGATGGATCAGGGTTCGGTCAGCCCCAGCATTTT. It codes for CATSDGSGFGQPQHF.